The 20 T cell receptor beta chains reported below all come from one sample, sequenced in a study of blood T cell repertoires in COVID-19. Profiling relied on immunoSEQ multiplex PCR, and the TCRdb table lists in-frame clones only, not all of them. The sample holds 65,000 or so clones, 85% to 90% seen once. Source material: peripheral blood. These receptors came from a man aged 45-65 years with active COVID-19.

The sample holds one count of this clone. J is TRBJ2-1 and V is TRBV2; possible D gene TRBD1, 6 bases. CDR3 length: 16 residues. Germline CDR1 and CDR2: SNHLY and FYNNEI. The V and J ends lost 7 bases and 0 bases respectively, with 16 bases between them. CDR3 region: CASNVQGPGSYNEQFF. CDR3 nucleotides: TGTGCCAGCAATGTACAGGGTCCGGGCTCCTACAATGAGCAGTTCTTC.

V and J are TRBV4-2 and TRBJ2-3, with a possible D match to TRBD2 (6 bases). V was trimmed by 0 bases and J by 5 bases, leaving 9 bases between them. This CDR3 has 14 residues. Germline assignment: CDR1 LGHNA and CDR2 YNFKEQ. The CDR3 protein is CASSQDLALDTQYF. CDR3 bases: TGTGCCAGCAGCCAAGATCTAGCGCTAGATACGCAGTATTTT.

The sample holds a few counts of this clone. This sequence joins TRBV7-2 and TRBJ2-7, with 7 bases fitting TRBD2. Germline V CDR1 and CDR2: SGHTA, FQGNSA. Unmatched junction bases numbered 12, after V lost 2 bases and J lost 2 bases. The CDR3 is 17 residues long. Here the CDR3 DNA reads TGTGCCAGCAGCTTAAGTGGGAGGGTTGCGCGGACCTACGAGCAGTACTTC. Encoded protein: CASSLSGRVARTYEQYF.

V gene TRBV7-3 combines with J gene TRBJ2-1, with TRBD2 identical over 15 bases. V trimming: 2 bases; J trimming: 7 bases; junction bases outside the gene matches: 15. Germline V gives CDR1 SGHTA, CDR2 FQGTGA. The CDR3 has 20 amino acids. The CDR3 region is CASSLVGGTSGGSLLNEQFF. The CDR3 DNA sequence: TGTGCCAGCAGCTTAGTGGGAGGGACTAGCGGGGGGTCGCTCTTAAATGAGCAGTTCTTC.

The V call is TRBV10-3, the J call TRBJ2-7; 14 bases fit TRBD2. Germline trimming cut 3 bases from V and 3 bases from J; bases unmatched to any gene: 13. Germline CDR1 ENHRY, CDR2 SYGVKD. The length of the CDR3 is 19 residues. The CDR3 sequence: CAISDIGLAGGRSHYEQYF. CDR3 in DNA: TGTGCCATCAGTGATATAGGACTAGCGGGAGGCCGCTCCCACTACGAGCAGTACTTC.

This clone was seen more than once but under ten times. The rearrangement uses TRBV5-8 and TRBJ1-3; 7 bases map to TRBD1. Germline CDR1 and CDR2: SGHTS and YDEGEE. The CDR3 length is 17 residues. Germline trimming cut 0 bases from V and 4 bases from J; bases unmatched to any gene: 10. The CDR3 here is CASSLDWTGTRGNTIYF. The CDR3 bases are TGTGCCAGCAGCTTGGATTGGACAGGAACCCGCGGAAACACCATATATTTT. Full variable domain (rest looked up from reference TRBV5-8 and TRBJ1-3): EAGVTQSPTHLIKTRGQQATLRCSPISGHTSVYWYQQALGLGLQFLLWYDEGEERNRGNFPPRFSGRQFPNYSSELNVNALELEDSALYLCASSLDWTGTRGNTIYFGEGSWLTVV.

The genes are TRBV7-9 and TRBJ2-5; D might be TRBD2 (6 bases). The CDR3 consists of 12 residues. Germline assignment: CDR1 SEHNR and CDR2 FQNEAQ (reference sequence). The V gene lost 10 bases and the J gene lost 1 base, with 10 bases spanning the gap. In DNA form, the CDR3 reads TGTGCCACCCAGGGAGGCCAAGAGACCCAGTACTTC. Residues: CATQGGQETQYF.

The V gene is TRBV5-1, the J gene TRBJ1-1; 9 bases are shared with TRBD1. Trimming cost V 3 bases and J 5 bases; bases outside gene matches: 5. Germline V CDR1 and CDR2: SGHRS, YFSETQ. CDR3 length equals 14 residues. The DNA of the CDR3 is TGCGCCAGCAGCTCACAGGGGGCGCGAACTGAAGCTTTCTTT. The encoded protein is CASSSQGARTEAFF.

The V and J genes are TRBV28 and TRBJ1-1, with a possible D match to TRBD1 (5 bases). Trimming took 5 bases from V and 0 from J, leaving 7 bases between them. Per germline, CDR1 MDHEN and CDR2 SYDVKM. There are 13 residues in the CDR3. The CDR3 DNA sequence: TGTGCCAGCAGTCAGGGTATGAACACTGAAGCTTTCTTT. Translated, it gives CASSQGMNTEAFF.

This clone was seen just once. This chain links TRBV29-1 with TRBJ2-3, with 8 nucleotides matching TRBD2. CDR1 and CDR2 (germline): SQVTM, ANQGSEA. V lost 7 bases, J lost 2 bases, and 5 bases stayed unmatched. CDR3 length: 13 amino acids. The CDR3 reads CSGIAGPTDTQYF. The CDR3 DNA reads TGCAGCGGGATAGCGGGACCCACAGATACGCAGTATTTT.

This rearrangement joins TRBV2 to TRBJ2-1, with a weak D call TRBD1 (6 bases). Trimming took 4 bases from V and 7 from J, leaving 14 bases between them. The CDR3 length is 14 residues. Germline CDR1 and CDR2: SNHLY and FYNNEI. In nucleotides, the CDR3 is TGTGCCAGCAGTGGCAAACAGGGAGTGAATGAGCAGTTCTTC. Translation gives CASSGKQGVNEQFF.

The chain uses TRBV18 and TRBJ1-3; D might be TRBD1 (5 bases). Trimming took 4 bases from V and 1 from J, leaving 11 bases between them. Germline values: CDR1 KGHSH, CDR2 LQKENI. The CDR3 has 15 amino acids. The CDR3: CASSLSTESGNTIYF. The CDR3 nucleotides are TGTGCCAGCTCACTTTCGACAGAGTCTGGAAACACCATATATTTT.

The chain is built from TRBV2 and TRBJ1-2; D remains ambiguous. V lost 2 bases to trimming and J lost 0 bases, with 7 bases between them. This CDR3 is built from 14 residues. Per germline, CDR1 SNHLY and CDR2 FYNNEI. CDR3: CASSETHTNYGYTF. In nucleotides, the CDR3 is TGTGCCAGCAGTGAAACACATACTAACTATGGCTACACCTTC.

The V and J genes are TRBV10-3 and TRBJ1-1; a possible D gene is TRBD1 (6 bases). Deletions cut 0 bases from V and 8 bases from J, with 10 bases between. The CDR3 has 13 residues. Germline CDR1 ENHRY, CDR2 SYGVKD. The DNA for the CDR3 is TGTGCCATCAGTGAGTCGGTTGGACAGGAAGCTTTCTTT. Translation: CAISESVGQEAFF.

This clone came up once. V is TRBV7-3 and J is TRBJ2-5, with D possibly being TRBD2 (6 bases). Germline CDR1 SGHTA, CDR2 FQGTGA. This CDR3 region has 13 residues. Trimming removed 5 bases at V and 4 bases at J, with 11 bases between. CDR3 sequence reads: CASSAFGGETQYF. The CDR3, as DNA: TGTGCCAGCAGCGCCTTCGGGGGAGAGACCCAGTACTTC.

The chain carries TRBV6-6 and TRBJ1-5; TRBD1 agrees at 9 bases. Germline CDR1 is MNHNY and CDR2 is SVGAGI (reference sequence). The CDR3 consists of 15 residues. The trim removed 5 bases at V and 4 bases at J, leaving 6 bases unmatched. The CDR3 protein is CASSLGQGTNQPQHF. The CDR3 DNA reads TGTGCCAGCAGTCTCGGACAGGGGACGAATCAGCCCCAGCATTTT.

The chain links TRBV9 to TRBJ2-5; 8 bases agree with TRBD2. V was pared by 4 bases and J by 4 bases, with 6 bases of the junction left unmatched. This CDR3 spans 14 amino acids. From germline, CDR1 is SGDLS and CDR2 YYNGEE. CDR3 sequence (DNA): TGTGCCAGCAGCCCCCCCGGGGGGGTAGAGACCCAGTACTTC. This codes for CASSPPGGVETQYF. Supplemented by reference TRBV9 and TRBJ2-5, the full variable domain reads DSGVTQTPKHLITATGQRVTLRCSPRSGDLSVYWYQQSLDQGLQFLIQYYNGEERAKGNILERFSAQQFPDLHSELNLSSLELGDSALYFCASSPPGGVETQYFGPGTRLLVL.

The J gene is TRBJ1-4, the V gene TRBV18; TRBD1 is a possible D gene (6 bases). Trimming pared 3 bases from V and 7 bases from J, leaving 18 bases between. From germline, CDR1 is KGHSH and CDR2 LQKENI. The length of the CDR3 is 16 residues. CDR3 nucleotides: TGTGCCAGCTCACCGACCTCGACAGGACTAGGTGAAAAACTGTTTTTT. Its translation: CASSPTSTGLGEKLFF. Full variable domain (missing parts from reference TRBV18 and TRBJ1-4): NAGVMQNPRHLVRRRGQEARLRCSPMKGHSHVYWYRQLPEEGLKFMVYLQKENIIDESGMPKERFSAEFPKEGPSILRIQQVVRGDSAAYFCASSPTSTGLGEKLFFGSGTQLSVL.

This clone came up once. The chain recombines TRBV9 with TRBJ2-3; 9 bases line up with TRBD1. The ends lost 0 bases at V and 6 bases at J; junction bases unmatched: 14. Germline lookup yields CDR1 SGDLS and CDR2 YYNGEE. CDR3 length equals 18 residues. In nucleotides, the CDR3 is TGTGCCAGCAGCGTAGTGCCCCAACAGGGGGCGAGTGCGGATACGCAGTATTTT. Its protein is CASSVVPQQGASADTQYF.

In DNA, the CDR3 is TGTGCCAGCAGCGGGGTAGCGGGACGAACCGGGGAGCTGTTTTTT. Its protein is CASSGVAGRTGELFF. The V call is TRBV9, the J call TRBJ2-2; 8 nucleotides line up with TRBD2. Germline V gives CDR1 SGDLS, CDR2 YYNGEE. The CDR3 has 15 residues. V gave up 3 bases and J gave up 5 bases; unmatched junction bases: 6.